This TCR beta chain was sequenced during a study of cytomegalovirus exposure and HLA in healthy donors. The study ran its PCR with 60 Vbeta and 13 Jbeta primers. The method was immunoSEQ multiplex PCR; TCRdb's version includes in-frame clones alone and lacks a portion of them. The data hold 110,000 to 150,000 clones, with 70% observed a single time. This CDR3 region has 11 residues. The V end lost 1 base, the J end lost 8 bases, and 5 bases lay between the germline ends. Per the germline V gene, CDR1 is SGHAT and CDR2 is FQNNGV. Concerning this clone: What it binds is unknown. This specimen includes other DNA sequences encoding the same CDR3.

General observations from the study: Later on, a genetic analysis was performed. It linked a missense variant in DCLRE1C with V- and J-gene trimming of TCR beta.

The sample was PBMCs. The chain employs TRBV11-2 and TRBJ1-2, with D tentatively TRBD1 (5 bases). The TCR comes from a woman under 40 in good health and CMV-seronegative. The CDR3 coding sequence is TGTGCCAGCAGCTTAGGGGGCGGCTACACCTTC. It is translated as CASSLGGGYTF.